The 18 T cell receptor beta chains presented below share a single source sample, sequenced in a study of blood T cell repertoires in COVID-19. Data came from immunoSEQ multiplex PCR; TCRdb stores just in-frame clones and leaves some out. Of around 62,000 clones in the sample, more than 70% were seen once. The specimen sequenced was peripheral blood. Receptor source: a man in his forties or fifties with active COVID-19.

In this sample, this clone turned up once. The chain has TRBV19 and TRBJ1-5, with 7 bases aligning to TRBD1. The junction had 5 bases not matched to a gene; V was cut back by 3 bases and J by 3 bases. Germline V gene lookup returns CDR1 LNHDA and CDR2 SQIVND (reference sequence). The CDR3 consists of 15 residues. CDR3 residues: CASSIWDSPNQPQHF. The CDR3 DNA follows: TGTGCCAGTAGTATTTGGGACAGTCCCAATCAGCCCCAGCATTTT.

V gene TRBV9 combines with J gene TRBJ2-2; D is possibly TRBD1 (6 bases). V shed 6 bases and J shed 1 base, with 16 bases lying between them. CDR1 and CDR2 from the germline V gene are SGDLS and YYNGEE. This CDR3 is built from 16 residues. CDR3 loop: CASTPGAAGNTGELFF. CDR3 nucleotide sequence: TGTGCCAGCACCCCAGGGGCGGCAGGGAACACCGGGGAGCTGTTTTTT.

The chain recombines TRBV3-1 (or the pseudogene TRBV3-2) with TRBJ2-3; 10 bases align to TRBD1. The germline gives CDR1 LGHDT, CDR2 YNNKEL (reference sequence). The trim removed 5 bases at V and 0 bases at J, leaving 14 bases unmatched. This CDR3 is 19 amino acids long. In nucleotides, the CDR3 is TGTGCCAGCAGCAGAAATTCGGAGCCGGGACAGGGGAGCACAGATACGCAGTATTTT. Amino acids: CASSRNSEPGQGSTDTQYF.

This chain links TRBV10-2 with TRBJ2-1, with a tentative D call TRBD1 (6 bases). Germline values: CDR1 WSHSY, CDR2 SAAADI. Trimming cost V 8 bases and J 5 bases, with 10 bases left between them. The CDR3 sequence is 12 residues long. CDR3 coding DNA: TGCGCCAGCTCTAGGACAGACAATGAGCAGTTCTTC. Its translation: CASSRTDNEQFF.

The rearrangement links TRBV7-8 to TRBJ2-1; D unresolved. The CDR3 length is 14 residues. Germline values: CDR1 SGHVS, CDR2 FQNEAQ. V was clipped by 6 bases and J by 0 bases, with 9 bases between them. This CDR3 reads CASSDFSSYNEQFF. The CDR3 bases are TGTGCCAGCAGTGACTTTAGCTCCTACAATGAGCAGTTCTTC. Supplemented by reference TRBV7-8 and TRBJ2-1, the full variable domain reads GAGVSQSPRYKVAKRGQDVALRCDPISGHVSLFWYQQALGQGPEFLTYFQNEAQLDKSGLPSDRFFAERPEGSVSTLKIQRTQQEDSAVYLCASSDFSSYNEQFFGPGTRLTVL.

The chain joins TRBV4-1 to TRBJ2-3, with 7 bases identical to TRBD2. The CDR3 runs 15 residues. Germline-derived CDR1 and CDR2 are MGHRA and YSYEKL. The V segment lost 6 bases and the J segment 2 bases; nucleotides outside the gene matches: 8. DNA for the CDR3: TGCGCCAGCAGAGAACGCCTAGCGGACACAGATACGCAGTATTTT. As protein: CASRERLADTDTQYF.

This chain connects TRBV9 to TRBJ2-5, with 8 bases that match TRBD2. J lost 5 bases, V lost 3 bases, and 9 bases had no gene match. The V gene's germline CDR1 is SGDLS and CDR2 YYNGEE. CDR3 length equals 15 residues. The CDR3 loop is CASSAGRGVLETQYF. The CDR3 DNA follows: TGTGCCAGCAGCGCCGGGAGGGGGGTTCTGGAGACCCAGTACTTC.

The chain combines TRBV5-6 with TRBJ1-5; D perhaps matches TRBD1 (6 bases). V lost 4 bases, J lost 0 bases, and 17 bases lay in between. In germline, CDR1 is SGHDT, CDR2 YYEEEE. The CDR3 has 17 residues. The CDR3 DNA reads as TGTGCCAGCAGCACCCTCGGGGACACCTATAGCAATCAGCCCCAGCATTTT. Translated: CASSTLGDTYSNQPQHF.

CDR3 nucleotide sequence: TGTGCCAGCAGCTTAGAGCGGGGCGGTATCTGGGAGACCCAGTACTTC. Translation: CASSLERGGIWETQYF. This chain connects TRBV7-6 to TRBJ2-5; TRBD2 matches 7 bases. This CDR3 spans 16 amino acids. The J segment lost 5 bases and the V segment lost 1 base, leaving 10 bases of the junction unmatched. CDR1 is SGHVS, CDR2 FNYEAQ, per germline.

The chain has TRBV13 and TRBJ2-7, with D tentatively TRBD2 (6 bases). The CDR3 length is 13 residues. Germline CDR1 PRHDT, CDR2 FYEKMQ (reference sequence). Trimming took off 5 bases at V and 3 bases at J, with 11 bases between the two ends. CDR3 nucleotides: TGTGCCAGCAGCCCCCAGGGAGGCTACGAGCAGTACTTC. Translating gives CASSPQGGYEQYF. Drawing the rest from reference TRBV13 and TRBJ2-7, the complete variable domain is AAGVIQSPRHLIKEKRETATLKCYPIPRHDTVYWYQQGPGQDPQFLISFYEKMQSDKGSIPDRFSAQQFSDYHSELNMSSLELGDSALYFCASSPQGGYEQYFGPGTRLTVT.

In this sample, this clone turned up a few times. CDR3 in amino acids: CAWSEDRAIYGYTF. DNA of the CDR3: TGTGCCTGGAGTGAGGACAGGGCAATCTATGGCTACACCTTC. This chain joins TRBV30 and TRBJ1-2, with 8 bases matching TRBD1. Germline trimming cut 1 base from V and 4 bases from J; bases unmatched to any gene: 5. The CDR3 spans 14 residues. Germline loops: CDR1 GTSNPN, CDR2 SVGIG (reference sequence).

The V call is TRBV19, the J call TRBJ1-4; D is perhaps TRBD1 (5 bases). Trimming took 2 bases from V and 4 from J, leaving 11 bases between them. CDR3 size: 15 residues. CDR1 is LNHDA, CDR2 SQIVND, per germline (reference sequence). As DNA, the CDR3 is TGTGCCAGTAGTATAAGGGGTGCCCGTAATGAAAAACTGTTTTTT. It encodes CASSIRGARNEKLFF.

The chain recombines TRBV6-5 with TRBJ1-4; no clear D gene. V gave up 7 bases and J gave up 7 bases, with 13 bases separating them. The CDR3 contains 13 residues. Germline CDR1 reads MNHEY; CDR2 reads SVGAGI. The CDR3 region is CASTDGRGEKLFF. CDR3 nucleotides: TGTGCCAGCACGGACGGGCGGGGTGAAAAACTGTTTTTT.

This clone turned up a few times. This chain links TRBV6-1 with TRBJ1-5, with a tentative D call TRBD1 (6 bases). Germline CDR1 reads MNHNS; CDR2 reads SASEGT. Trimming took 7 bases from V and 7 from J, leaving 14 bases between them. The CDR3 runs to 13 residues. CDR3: CASTKQGGQPQHF. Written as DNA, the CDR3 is TGTGCCAGCACTAAACAGGGTGGACAGCCCCAGCATTTT.

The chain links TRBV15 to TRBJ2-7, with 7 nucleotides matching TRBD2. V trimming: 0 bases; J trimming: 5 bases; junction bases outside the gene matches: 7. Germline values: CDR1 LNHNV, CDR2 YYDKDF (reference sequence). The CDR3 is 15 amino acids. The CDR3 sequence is CATSRDLAGVDEQYF. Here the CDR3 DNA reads TGTGCCACCAGCAGAGATCTGGCGGGAGTAGACGAGCAGTACTTC.

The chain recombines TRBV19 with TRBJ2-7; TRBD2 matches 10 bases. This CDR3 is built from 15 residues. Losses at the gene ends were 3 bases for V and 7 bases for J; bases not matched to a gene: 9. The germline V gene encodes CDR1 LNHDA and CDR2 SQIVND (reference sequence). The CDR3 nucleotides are TGTGCCAGTAGTATCAAAGCGGGGGGGATCCTGGAGCAGTACTTC. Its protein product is CASSIKAGGILEQYF.

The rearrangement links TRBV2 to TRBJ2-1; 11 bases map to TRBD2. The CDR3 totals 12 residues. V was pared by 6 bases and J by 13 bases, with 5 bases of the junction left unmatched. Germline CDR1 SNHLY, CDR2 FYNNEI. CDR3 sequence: CASSGTSGRQFF. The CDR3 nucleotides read TGTGCCAGCAGCGGGACTAGCGGTCGACAGTTCTTC.

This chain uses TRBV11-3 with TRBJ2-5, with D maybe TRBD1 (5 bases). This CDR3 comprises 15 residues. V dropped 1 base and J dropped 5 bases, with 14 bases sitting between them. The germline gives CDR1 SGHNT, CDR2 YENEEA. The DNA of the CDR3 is TGTGCCAGCAGCTTAGGTGGCAGGGTCGAGGAGACCCAGTACTTC. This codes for CASSLGGRVEETQYF.